Reported below is one TCR beta chain. It lacks a known antigen. Base qualities are missing; no much larger clone stands one base away. TCRbeta CDR3 regions were amplified from genomic DNA using the immunoSEQ Assay, a bias-controlled multiplex PCR. The paper's data handling went like this. The number of nucleated cells in each sample was estimated from the amplification of reference gene primers within the assay. To quantify the absolute abundance of each unique TCRbeta CDR3 rearrangement, sequence reads were collapsed and filtered. For each sample, productive Simpson clonality was calculated as the square root of Simpson's diversity index over productive rearrangements. TCRdb re-hosts the immuneACCESS table, in-frame sequences only. Its copies lack some clones; in the studies checked, an unresolved V gene accounts for under half of them, and the cause for the rest is not known. V and J calls and clone size are those listed in that table; D and trimming were worked out from the DNA. The sample yields around 30,000 clones; roughly four fifths were counted once. The ten largest clones capture around 15% of the sample.

This entry comes from a study of blood T cell repertoires in COVID-19 (dated by TCRdb to about 2020). Study-wide context: Samples covering the acute and convalescent phases of COVID-19 were provided by collaborators in the United States, Italy and Spain. Samples came from the ongoing ImmuneRACE study (first 160 participants) plus 1,254 subjects from 6 global collaborators. The material from the prospective study consisted of cDNA or gDNA derived from T cells, B-cell-depleted T cells, or PBMCs. Where available, HLA class I and class II types were taken from metadata supplied by the sample provider and were not determined by assay-based typing. A de-identified subject ID, COVID-19 status, age in years and sex were almost always included in the sample metadata. The repertoires were released in a freely available public database intended as a resource for research on the immune response to SARS-CoV-2. The dataset comprised deeply sampled blood TCRbeta repertoires from subjects exposed to, actively infected with, or recovered from COVID-19. Overall study results and their limits: How much clinical and demographic metadata was included differed by source and by participant, and the metadata was provided uncurated.

The collaborating institutions used their own protocols to collect whole blood in K2EDTA tubes. For TCRbeta analysis, collaborators shipped samples as frozen whole blood, isolated PBMCs, or DNA extracted from either of those sample types. CDR1 and CDR2 are read off the germline V gene as KGHDR and SFDVKD. The CDR3 contains 16 residues, cysteine and phenylalanine counted. The only DNA kept is the CDR3, 48 bases in frame from the first base. From V the trimming removes 3 bases and from J it removes 1 base, while the gene matches leave 5 bases of the junction unaccounted for. In this chain, TRBV24-1 is recombined with TRBJ1-5; 7 middle bases align to TRBD1. The origin of this receptor is a human donor in a cohort sampled during active COVID-19. Sequencing was carried out using peripheral blood. The DNA sequence is given as TGTGCCACCAGTGATGCCAGGACAGGAAGCAATCAGCCCCAGCATTTT. Its translation is CATSDARTGSNQPQHF.